These T cell receptor beta chains were read from a single sample in a study of early T cells in non-severe SARS-CoV-2 infection. TCRdb analysed the 5' RACE reads with MiXCR anew, one entry per CDR3 protein. The data hold 60,000 to 90,000 distinct CDR3 sequences, with about 16% observed a single time. Material: whole blood. These receptors were collected from an adult who was a healthcare worker with PCR-confirmed SARS-CoV-2 infection or an uninfected control (not recorded which). Both conserved end residues are part of each CDR3. The D gene is left open where the match is weak. Not every row has a clone size; where given, it reads once, few, many or a size class.

J,size,D,length,V,DNA,CDR3
TRBJ2-3,few,TRBD2,16,TRBV19,TGTGCCAGTAGTGGACTAGCGGGGTCTAGCACAGATACGCAGTATTTT,CASSGLAGSSTDTQYF
TRBJ2-7,few,TRBD2,13,TRBV29-1,TGCAGCGGGGGGACTAGCGACTCCTACGAGCAGTACTTC,CSGGTSDSYEQYF
TRBJ1-3,many,.,14,TRBV6-5,TGTGCCAGCAGTTACGGAGAATACGGAAACACCATATATTTT,CASSYGEYGNTIYF
TRBJ2-2,.,.,14,TRBV18,TGTGCCAGCTCACCAAACAGAAACACCGGGGAGCTGTTTTTT,CASSPNRNTGELFF
TRBJ2-3,many,.,13,TRBV2,TGTGCCAGCAGCGCCGTTGGGACAGATACGCAGTATTTT,CASSAVGTDTQYF
TRBJ1-3,many,.,14,TRBV28,TGTGCCAGCACCTTGAGGGAGACTGGAAACACCATATATTTT,CASTLRETGNTIYF
TRBJ2-3,many,.,17,TRBV7-6,TGTGCCAGCAGCTTAGTGCCTAACGGGGCAGAAACAGATACGCAGTATTTT,CASSLVPNGAETDTQYF
TRBJ2-3,many,.,13,TRBV18,TGTGCCAGCTCAAGGACAGGCACAGATACGCAGTATTTT,CASSRTGTDTQYF
TRBJ1-2,.,.,13,TRBV2,TGTGCCAGCAGGTTGGAACAAGGTGCGGGCTACACCTTC,CASRLEQGAGYTF
TRBJ1-5,few,.,13,TRBV4-1,TGCGCCAGCAGCCAAGAGCACTTCCAGCCCCAGCATTTT,CASSQEHFQPQHF
TRBJ2-3,few,TRBD2,18,TRBV4-1,TGCGCCAGCAGCCAAGATCGGCCTAGCGGGGGGTTCACAGATACGCAGTATTTT,CASSQDRPSGGFTDTQYF
TRBJ2-1,.,.,15,TRBV11-3,TGTGCCAGCAGCTCTTTACCCACCGGGGTGAATGAGCAGTTCTTC,CASSSLPTGVNEQFF
TRBJ2-7,.,.,14,TRBV9,TGTGCCAGCAGCGTAGAGGTGGGCGGATACGAGCAGTACTTC,CASSVEVGGYEQYF
TRBJ1-2,few,.,15,TRBV20-1,TGCAGTGCTAGAGATGGGTGGCGCAGGGCGGGTGGCTACACCTTC,CSARDGWRRAGGYTF
TRBJ1-5,few,.,14,TRBV12-3/TRBV12-4,TGTGCCAGCAGTTTCCCGGGCTACAATCAGCCCCAGCATTTT,CASSFPGYNQPQHF
TRBJ2-1,.,.,15,TRBV11-3,TGTGCCAGCAGCTTCCAGGCGGGACAATACAATGAGCAGTTCTTC,CASSFQAGQYNEQFF
TRBJ1-2,.,.,14,TRBV18,TGTGCCAGCTCACCGGGCAGGGGCTCTTATGGCTACACCTTC,CASSPGRGSYGYTF
TRBJ1-5,.,.,16,TRBV12-3/TRBV12-4,TGTGCCAGCAGTTTAGGGGCGGGACGGGAAAATCAGCCCCAGCATTTT,CASSLGAGRENQPQHF
TRBJ1-5,.,.,14,TRBV6-6,TGTGCCAGTCTTGGGCCGGCGGACAATCAGCCCCAGCATTTT,CASLGPADNQPQHF
TRBJ2-5,.,.,14,TRBV27,TGTGCCAGCAGTGAATGGGGAGGCCAAGAGACCCAGTACTTC,CASSEWGGQETQYF
TRBJ2-5,few,.,16,TRBV2,TGTGCCAGCAGTGAACTCCGGGGGGCGAAAGGGGAGACCCAGTACTTC,CASSELRGAKGETQYF
TRBJ2-1,few,.,15,TRBV5-1,TGCGCCAGCACCGTCTCAGGCGGCACCTTTTTAGAGCAGTTCTTC,CASTVSGGTFLEQFF
TRBJ2-1,.,.,14,TRBV7-9,TGTGCCAGCACCAAGGACAGAGCCACGAAGGTGCAGTTCTTC,CASTKDRATKVQFF
TRBJ2-3,few,TRBD2,17,TRBV28,TGTGCCAGCAGCCCTGGACTAGCGGGAGGCCCCACAGATACGCAGTATTTT,CASSPGLAGGPTDTQYF
TRBJ2-5,few,.,16,TRBV3-1,TGTGCCAGCAGCCAAGATCCGGTTGGGCTGGGCGAAACCCAGTACTTC,CASSQDPVGLGETQYF
TRBJ2-7,.,TRBD2,18,TRBV7-2,TGTGCCAGCAGCCTATTGGGACTAGCGGGGGGGCCGACCTACGAGCAGTACTTC,CASSLLGLAGGPTYEQYF
TRBJ1-5,many,TRBD1,18,TRBV6-6,TGTGCCAGCAAGTGGACAGGGGGCGGGCGTGTTGGCAATCAGCCCCAGCATTTT,CASKWTGGGRVGNQPQHF
TRBJ2-5,.,TRBD2,16,TRBV7-8,TGTGCCAGCAGCGGACTGCTGCTAGCGGGGAAAGAGACCCAGTACTTC,CASSGLLLAGKETQYF
TRBJ1-1,.,TRBD1,15,TRBV14,TGTGCCAGCAGCCTAAGGACAGGGAGGGACACTGAAGCTTTCTTT,CASSLRTGRDTEAFF
TRBJ2-5,few,.,12,TRBV29-1,TGCAGCGTTAACCCAAACCAAGAGACCCAGTACTTC,CSVNPNQETQYF
TRBJ2-3,few,.,15,TRBV12-3/TRBV12-4,TGTGCCAGCAGTTTAGCGGTCTCAAGTTGGGATACGCAGTATTTT,CASSLAVSSWDTQYF
TRBJ1-2,.,TRBD1,17,TRBV24-1,TGTGCCACCAGTGACCCCGCGAAACAGGGGGGTGCTTATGGCTACACCTTC,CATSDPAKQGGAYGYTF
TRBJ2-2,few,.,14,TRBV29-1,TGCAGCGCTTCACAGGGACTCCAGACCGGGGAGCTGTTTTTT,CSASQGLQTGELFF
TRBJ2-1,.,.,13,TRBV5-4,TGTGCCAGCAGCCCCGCCCACTACAATGAGCAGTTCTTC,CASSPAHYNEQFF
TRBJ2-1,.,.,12,TRBV29-1,TGCAGCGCAAGACTGGTTTACAATGAGCAGTTCTTC,CSARLVYNEQFF
TRBJ2-7,few,.,12,TRBV24-1,TGTGCCACCAGTGATGTAACAGGGTGGCAGTACTTC,CATSDVTGWQYF
TRBJ1-6,few,.,12,TRBV7-9,TGTGCCAGCAGCGGTGAGACTTCACCCCTCCACTTT,CASSGETSPLHF
TRBJ2-5,many,.,14,TRBV12-3/TRBV12-4,TGTGCCAGCAGATTTCTGGGTGGCCAAGAGACCCAGTACTTC,CASRFLGGQETQYF
TRBJ2-7,.,TRBD1,15,TRBV5-8,TGTGCCATCCCACAGGGGATGGGGCGATGGGGCGAGCAGTACTTC,CAIPQGMGRWGEQYF
TRBJ1-1,few,TRBD1,12,TRBV25-1,TGTGCCAGCAGTGGCAACGACAGGGCAGCTTTCTTT,CASSGNDRAAFF
TRBJ1-6,.,.,12,TRBV28,TGTGCCAGCAGCCCGCCGGCTTCACCCCTCCACTTT,CASSPPASPLHF
TRBJ2-1,.,.,16,TRBV11-2,TGTGCCAGCAGCTTAGTAGTGACACGCTCCTACAATGAGCAGTTCTTC,CASSLVVTRSYNEQFF
TRBJ2-7,few,TRBD2,17,TRBV7-8,TGTGCCAGCAGCTTAACGCTAACAGCGGGGCCTTCCTACGAGCAGTACTTC,CASSLTLTAGPSYEQYF
TRBJ2-7,.,TRBD2,14,TRBV27,TGTGCCAGCAGTTTAGCCCTGACTAGCGGGGCGCAGTACTTC,CASSLALTSGAQYF
TRBJ1-5,few,TRBD1,16,TRBV20-1,TGCAGTGCTAGAGACCCCAGACAGGGGGACAATCAGCCCCAGCATTTT,CSARDPRQGDNQPQHF
TRBJ2-7,.,.,15,TRBV5-1,TGCGCCAGCAGTACTTACCCGGGGGCTACCTACGAGCAGTACTTC,CASSTYPGATYEQYF